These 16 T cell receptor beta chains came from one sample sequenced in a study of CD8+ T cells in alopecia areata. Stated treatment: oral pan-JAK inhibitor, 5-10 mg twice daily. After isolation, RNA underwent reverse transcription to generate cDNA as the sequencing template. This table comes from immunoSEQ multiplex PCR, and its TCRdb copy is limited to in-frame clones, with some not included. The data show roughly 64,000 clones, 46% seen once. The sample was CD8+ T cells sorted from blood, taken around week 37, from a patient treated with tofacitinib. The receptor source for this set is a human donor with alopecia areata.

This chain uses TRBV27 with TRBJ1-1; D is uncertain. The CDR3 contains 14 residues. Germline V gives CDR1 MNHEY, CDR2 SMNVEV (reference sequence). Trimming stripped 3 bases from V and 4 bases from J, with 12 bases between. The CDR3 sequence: CASSFSYGVTEAFF. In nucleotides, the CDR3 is TGTGCCAGCAGTTTTTCATATGGGGTCACTGAAGCTTTCTTT.

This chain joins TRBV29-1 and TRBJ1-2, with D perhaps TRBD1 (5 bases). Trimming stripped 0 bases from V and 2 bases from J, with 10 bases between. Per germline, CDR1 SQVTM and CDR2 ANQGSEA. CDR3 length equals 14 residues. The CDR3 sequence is CSVEDRQGNYGYTF. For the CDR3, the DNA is TGCAGCGTTGAAGATCGGCAGGGCAACTATGGCTACACCTTC.

The CDR3 nucleotides read TGTGCCTGGAGTCTGGGGAACGGCGAAAAACTGTTTTTT. Protein product: CAWSLGNGEKLFF. This chain connects TRBV30 to TRBJ1-4; unclear D gene. Between the trimmed V and J ends, which lost 2 bases and 8 bases, there was a span of 12 bases. The V gene's germline CDR1 is GTSNPN and CDR2 SVGIG (reference sequence). The length of the CDR3 is 13 residues.

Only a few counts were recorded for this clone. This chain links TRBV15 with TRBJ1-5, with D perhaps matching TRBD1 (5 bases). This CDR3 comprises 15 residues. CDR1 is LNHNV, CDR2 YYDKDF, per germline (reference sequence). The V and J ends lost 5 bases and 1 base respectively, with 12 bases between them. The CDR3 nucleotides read TGTGCCACCAGCGAAGGGGTAGGCAGCAATCAGCCCCAGCATTTT. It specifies CATSEGVGSNQPQHF. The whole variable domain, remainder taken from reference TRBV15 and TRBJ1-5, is DAMVIQNPRYQVTQFGKPVTLSCSQTLNHNVMYWYQQKSSQAPKLLFHYYDKDFNNEADTPDNFQSRRPNTSFCFLDIRSPGLGDTAMYLCATSEGVGSNQPQHFGDGTRLSIL.

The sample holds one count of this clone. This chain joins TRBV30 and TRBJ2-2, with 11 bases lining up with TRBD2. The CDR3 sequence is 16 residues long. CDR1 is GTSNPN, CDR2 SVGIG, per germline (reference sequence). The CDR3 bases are TGTTCCCTGGGACTAGCGGCAAGCGCGAACACCGGGGAGCTGTTTTTT. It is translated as CSLGLAASANTGELFF.

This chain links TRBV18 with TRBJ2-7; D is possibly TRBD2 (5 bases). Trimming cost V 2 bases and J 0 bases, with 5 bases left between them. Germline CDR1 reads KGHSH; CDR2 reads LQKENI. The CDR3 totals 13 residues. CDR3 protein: CASSPDYSYEQYF. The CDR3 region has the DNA TGTGCCAGCTCACCAGACTACTCCTACGAGCAGTACTTC. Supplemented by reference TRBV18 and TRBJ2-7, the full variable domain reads NAGVMQNPRHLVRRRGQEARLRCSPMKGHSHVYWYRQLPEEGLKFMVYLQKENIIDESGMPKERFSAEFPKEGPSILRIQQVVRGDSAAYFCASSPDYSYEQYFGPGTRLTVT.

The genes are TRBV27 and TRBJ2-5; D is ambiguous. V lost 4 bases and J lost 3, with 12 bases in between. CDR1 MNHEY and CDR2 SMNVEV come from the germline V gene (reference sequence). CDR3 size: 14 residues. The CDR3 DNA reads TGTGCCAGCAGTTCCCCAGGACGGGAAGAGACCCAGTACTTC. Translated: CASSSPGREETQYF.

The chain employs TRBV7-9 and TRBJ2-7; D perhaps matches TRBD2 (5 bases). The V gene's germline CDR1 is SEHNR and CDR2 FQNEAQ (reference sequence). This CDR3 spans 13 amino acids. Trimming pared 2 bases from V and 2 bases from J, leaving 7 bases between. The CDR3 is CASSLTGTYEQYF. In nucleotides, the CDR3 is TGTGCCAGCAGCTTAACCGGGACCTACGAGCAGTACTTC.

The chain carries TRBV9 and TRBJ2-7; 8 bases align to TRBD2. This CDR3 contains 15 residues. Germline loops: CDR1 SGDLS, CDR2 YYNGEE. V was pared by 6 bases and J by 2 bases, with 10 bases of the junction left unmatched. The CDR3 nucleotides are TGTGCCAGCACTGAGGGGGATAGCGGGACCTACGAGCAGTACTTC. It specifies CASTEGDSGTYEQYF.

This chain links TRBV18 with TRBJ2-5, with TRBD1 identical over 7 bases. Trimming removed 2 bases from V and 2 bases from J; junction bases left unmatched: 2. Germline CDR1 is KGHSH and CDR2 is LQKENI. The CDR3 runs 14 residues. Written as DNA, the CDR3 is TGTGCCAGCTCACCATGGGACAGACAAGAGACCCAGTACTTC. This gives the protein CASSPWDRQETQYF. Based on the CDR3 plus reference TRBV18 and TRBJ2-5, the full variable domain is NAGVMQNPRHLVRRRGQEARLRCSPMKGHSHVYWYRQLPEEGLKFMVYLQKENIIDESGMPKERFSAEFPKEGPSILRIQQVVRGDSAAYFCASSPWDRQETQYFGPGTRLLVL.

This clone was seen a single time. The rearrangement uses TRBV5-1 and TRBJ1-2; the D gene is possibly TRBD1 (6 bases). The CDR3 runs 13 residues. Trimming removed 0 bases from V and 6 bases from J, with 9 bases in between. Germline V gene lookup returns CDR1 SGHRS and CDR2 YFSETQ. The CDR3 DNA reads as TGCGCCAGCAGCTTGGACAGGGCCAATGGCTACACCTTC. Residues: CASSLDRANGYTF.

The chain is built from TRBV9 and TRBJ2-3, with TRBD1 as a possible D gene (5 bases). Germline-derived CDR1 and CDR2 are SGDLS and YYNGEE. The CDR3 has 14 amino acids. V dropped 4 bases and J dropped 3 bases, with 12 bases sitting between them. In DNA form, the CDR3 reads TGTGCCAGCAGCCTCCAGGGTAGTACAGATACGCAGTATTTT. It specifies CASSLQGSTDTQYF.

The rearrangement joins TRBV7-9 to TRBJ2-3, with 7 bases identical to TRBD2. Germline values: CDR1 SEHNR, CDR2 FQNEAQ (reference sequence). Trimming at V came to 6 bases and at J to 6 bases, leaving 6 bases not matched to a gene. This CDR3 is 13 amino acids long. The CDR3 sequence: CASRPSLADTQYF. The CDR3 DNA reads TGTGCCAGCAGACCCTCACTAGCGGATACGCAGTATTTT.

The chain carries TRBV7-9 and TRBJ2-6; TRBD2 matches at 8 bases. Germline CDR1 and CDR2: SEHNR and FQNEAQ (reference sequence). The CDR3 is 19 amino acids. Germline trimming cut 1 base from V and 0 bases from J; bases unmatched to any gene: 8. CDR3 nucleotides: TGTGCCAGCAGCTTAGGGCGGGAGGCACGAACCTCTGGGGCCAACGTCCTGACTTTC. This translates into CASSLGREARTSGANVLTF.

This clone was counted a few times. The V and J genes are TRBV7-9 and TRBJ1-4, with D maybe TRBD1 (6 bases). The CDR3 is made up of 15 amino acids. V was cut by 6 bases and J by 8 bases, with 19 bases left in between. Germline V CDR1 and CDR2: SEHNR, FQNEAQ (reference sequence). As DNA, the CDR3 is TGTGCCAGCAGTAACCCCGGGACACCGACGGAAAAACTGTTTTTT. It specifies CASSNPGTPTEKLFF.

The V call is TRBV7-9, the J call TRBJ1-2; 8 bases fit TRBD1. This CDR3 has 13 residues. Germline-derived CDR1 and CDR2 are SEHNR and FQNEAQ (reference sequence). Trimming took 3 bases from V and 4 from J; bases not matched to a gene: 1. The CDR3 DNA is TGTGCCAGCAGCTTTGGACAGGGCTATGGCTACACCTTC. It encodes CASSFGQGYGYTF.